These T cell receptor beta chains were read from a single sample in a study of cytomegalovirus exposure and HLA in healthy donors. TCRdb keeps only in-frame clones here, not all; method: immunoSEQ multiplex PCR. The sample shows some 130,000 clones, almost 85% of them seen only once. The sample was PBMCs. Receptor source: a man younger than 45 in good health and CMV-seropositive. Both conserved end residues are part of each CDR3. The D gene is left open where the match is weak.

d_gene: -; v_gene: TRBV7-3; j_gene: TRBJ1-5; CDR3aa: CASSAGGGQPQHF
d_gene: TRBD2; v_gene: TRBV7-2; j_gene: TRBJ2-1; CDR3aa: CASSPTSASYNEQFF
d_gene: TRBD2; v_gene: TRBV6-6; j_gene: TRBJ2-7; CDR3aa: CASRLAGGPGEQYF
d_gene: -; v_gene: TRBV5-1; j_gene: TRBJ2-7; CDR3aa: CASSPRGGTEQYF
d_gene: -; v_gene: TRBV6-1; j_gene: TRBJ1-1; CDR3aa: CASREEMNTEAFF
d_gene: TRBD2; v_gene: TRBV2; j_gene: TRBJ2-7; CDR3aa: CASSEATSGNYEQYF
d_gene: -; v_gene: TRBV12-5; j_gene: TRBJ1-2; CDR3aa: CASGLLGSGNGYTF
d_gene: -; v_gene: TRBV7-2; j_gene: TRBJ1-1; CDR3aa: CASSFFTGIQGTEAFF
d_gene: TRBD1; v_gene: TRBV5-4; j_gene: TRBJ1-2; CDR3aa: CASSLGQGLGGYTF
d_gene: -; v_gene: TRBV7-7; j_gene: TRBJ2-7; CDR3aa: CASSLGGTSYEQYF
d_gene: TRBD2; v_gene: TRBV19; j_gene: TRBJ2-1; CDR3aa: CATEETSGVNEQFF
d_gene: -; v_gene: TRBV7-9; j_gene: TRBJ1-2; CDR3aa: CASSFAGEYYGYTF
d_gene: -; v_gene: TRBV7-8; j_gene: TRBJ2-1; CDR3aa: CASSVAGIPGSYNEQFF
d_gene: TRBD2; v_gene: TRBV18; j_gene: TRBJ2-5; CDR3aa: CASSPTSGRKETQYF
d_gene: TRBD1; v_gene: TRBV6-5; j_gene: TRBJ1-2; CDR3aa: CASSPGTGSAGYTF
d_gene: -; v_gene: TRBV14; j_gene: TRBJ2-1; CDR3aa: CASSREAWRGPYNEQFF
d_gene: TRBD2; v_gene: TRBV9; j_gene: TRBJ2-1; CDR3aa: CASTSGSGHNEQFF
d_gene: -; v_gene: TRBV5-1; j_gene: TRBJ2-5; CDR3aa: CASSFDMGGETQYF
d_gene: TRBD1; v_gene: TRBV29-1; j_gene: TRBJ1-2; CDR3aa: CSVGVGQGKYGYTF
d_gene: TRBD2; v_gene: TRBV30; j_gene: TRBJ2-1; CDR3aa: CAWSRGLEDEQFF
d_gene: TRBD2; v_gene: TRBV5-1; j_gene: TRBJ2-1; CDR3aa: CASSRGGAGNEQFF
d_gene: -; v_gene: TRBV11-1; j_gene: TRBJ1-1; CDR3aa: CASSRRWGEEAFF
d_gene: -; v_gene: TRBV6-5; j_gene: TRBJ1-1; CDR3aa: CASRRGTGNTEAFF
d_gene: -; v_gene: TRBV7-2; j_gene: TRBJ1-5; CDR3aa: CASSLNRDGNQPQHF
d_gene: -; v_gene: TRBV19; j_gene: TRBJ1-2; CDR3aa: CASSIGVSYGYTF
d_gene: -; v_gene: TRBV7-8; j_gene: TRBJ2-7; CDR3aa: CASSLRLPAYEQYF
d_gene: -; v_gene: TRBV27; j_gene: TRBJ2-3; CDR3aa: CASSTGGTTDTQYF
d_gene: -; v_gene: TRBV27; j_gene: TRBJ2-7; CDR3aa: CASSLLTAANAIYEQYF
d_gene: -; v_gene: TRBV10-1; j_gene: TRBJ2-1; CDR3aa: CARVASSYNEQFF
d_gene: TRBD1; v_gene: TRBV5-4; j_gene: TRBJ2-3; CDR3aa: CASSRDSGSTDTQYF
d_gene: -; v_gene: TRBV7-6; j_gene: TRBJ1-6; CDR3aa: CASSLVSDSGSPLHF
d_gene: TRBD1; v_gene: TRBV29-1; j_gene: TRBJ1-1; CDR3aa: CSVAQGATEAFF
d_gene: -; v_gene: TRBV11-2; j_gene: TRBJ1-2; CDR3aa: CASSPRSGPYGYTF
d_gene: TRBD1; v_gene: TRBV10-3; j_gene: TRBJ1-1; CDR3aa: CAISDPPGQMNTEAFF
d_gene: -; v_gene: TRBV12-1; j_gene: TRBJ1-2; CDR3aa: CASSFRGPGLCGYTF
d_gene: -; v_gene: TRBV5-1; j_gene: TRBJ1-2; CDR3aa: CASSSGGRLGYTF
d_gene: -; v_gene: TRBV19; j_gene: TRBJ2-7; CDR3aa: CASSQSQGSTYEQYF
d_gene: -; v_gene: TRBV29-1; j_gene: TRBJ2-5; CDR3aa: CSVGAGKETQYF
d_gene: -; v_gene: TRBV5-4; j_gene: TRBJ1-2; CDR3aa: CASSDGSGGGHGYTF
d_gene: TRBD1; v_gene: TRBV9; j_gene: TRBJ1-1; CDR3aa: CASSVARGTTEAFF
d_gene: -; v_gene: TRBV21-1; j_gene: TRBJ1-1; CDR3aa: CASSKALDIPNTEAFF
d_gene: TRBD1; v_gene: TRBV9; j_gene: TRBJ2-5; CDR3aa: CASSVETGGYETQYF
d_gene: -; v_gene: TRBV27; j_gene: TRBJ1-2; CDR3aa: CASTRGGGTNYGYTF
d_gene: -; v_gene: TRBV9; j_gene: TRBJ2-6; CDR3aa: CASSVGSPGSGANVLTF
d_gene: TRBD2; v_gene: TRBV9; j_gene: TRBJ2-3; CDR3aa: CASNLLASGLTDTQYF
d_gene: -; v_gene: TRBV29-1; j_gene: TRBJ2-7; CDR3aa: CSARTAESSYEQYF
d_gene: TRBD2; v_gene: TRBV18; j_gene: TRBJ2-7; CDR3aa: CASSPGTSGGGSYEQYF
d_gene: TRBD1; v_gene: TRBV15; j_gene: TRBJ1-1; CDR3aa: CATSLGGQGPNTEAFF
d_gene: -; v_gene: TRBV5-1; j_gene: TRBJ1-4; CDR3aa: CASSPRGGSDEKLFF
d_gene: TRBD2; v_gene: TRBV9; j_gene: TRBJ2-5; CDR3aa: CASSLGLAGETQYF
d_gene: -; v_gene: TRBV9; j_gene: TRBJ1-2; CDR3aa: CASSVARGNSPNYGYTF
d_gene: TRBD1; v_gene: TRBV7-8; j_gene: TRBJ1-6; CDR3aa: CASSPPGTVDSPLHF
d_gene: TRBD1; v_gene: TRBV5-6; j_gene: TRBJ1-2; CDR3aa: CASSSQGDASGYTF
d_gene: TRBD1; v_gene: TRBV6-5; j_gene: TRBJ2-1; CDR3aa: CASSRGTGSHNEQFF
d_gene: -; v_gene: TRBV2; j_gene: TRBJ2-6; CDR3aa: CASRRVSGANVLTF
d_gene: -; v_gene: TRBV7-2; j_gene: TRBJ2-7; CDR3aa: CASSLVTASYEQYF
d_gene: TRBD2; v_gene: TRBV2; j_gene: TRBJ2-1; CDR3aa: CASSETSGAYNEQFF